These 30 T cell receptor beta chains were all obtained from the same sample, sequenced in a study of identifying expanded T cells in peripheral blood. Method: immunoSEQ multiplex PCR; TCRdb's copy keeps in-frame clones and lacks some. The repertoire has around 91,000 clones, around 89% of them found once; the top ten carry under 4.5%. Material for sequencing was blood. Receptors were obtained from a person between 18 and 75 years old in good health.

The chain joins TRBV19 to TRBJ1-1, with 8 bases fitting TRBD1. V lost 4 bases, J lost 3 bases, and 7 bases stayed unmatched. The CDR3 sequence is 15 residues long. Germline assignment: CDR1 LNHDA and CDR2 SQIVND (reference sequence). The CDR3 reads CASSNQGARDTEAFF. The DNA of the CDR3 is TGTGCCAGTAGTAATCAGGGGGCTAGGGACACTGAAGCTTTCTTT.

The chain joins TRBV7-2 to TRBJ2-5; possibly TRBD1 or TRBD2 for D (5 bases each). The germline V and J ends were trimmed by 1 base and 5 bases, with 14 bases remaining between them. CDR3 length: 15 amino acids. Germline V gives CDR1 SGHTA, CDR2 FQGNSA. The CDR3 sequence is CASSLVGTAEETQYF. The CDR3 DNA reads as TGTGCCAGCAGCTTAGTCGGGACCGCCGAGGAGACCCAGTACTTC.

The rearrangement links TRBV29-1 to TRBJ2-4, with TRBD2 matching 8 bases. J gave up 8 bases and V 6 bases, and 12 bases lay outside the gene matches. Germline V gene data show CDR1 as SQVTM and CDR2 as ANQGSEA. This CDR3 comprises 14 residues. The CDR3, as DNA: TGCAGCGTGAATCGGGGGGGCGGTGGAGACATTCAGTACTTC. Translated: CSVNRGGGGDIQYF.

This clone was observed a few times. The rearrangement joins TRBV18 to TRBJ2-3, with 8 bases aligning to TRBD2. Per germline, CDR1 KGHSH and CDR2 LQKENI. The V segment lost 3 bases and the J segment 7 bases; nucleotides outside the gene matches: 9. This CDR3 has 15 residues. Here the CDR3 reads CASSPQAGDANTQYF. The CDR3 nucleotides are TGTGCCAGCTCACCCCAAGCGGGAGACGCAAATACGCAGTATTTT.

The V and J genes are TRBV7-8 and TRBJ2-7, with D unresolved. Per germline, CDR1 SGHVS and CDR2 FQNEAQ. Trimming took off 5 bases at V and 2 bases at J, with 10 bases between the two ends. This CDR3 contains 13 residues. The CDR3: CASSPQTPYEQYF. CDR3 sequence (DNA): TGTGCCAGCAGCCCACAGACCCCCTACGAGCAGTACTTC.

A single count supports this clone. V and J are TRBV11-2 and TRBJ2-3; TRBD2 agrees at 8 bases. The CDR3 is 18 amino acids. CDR1 is SGHAT and CDR2 is FQNNGV in the germline V gene. With V trimmed by 2 bases and J by 4 bases, 14 bases remained unmatched. The CDR3 DNA reads TGTGCCAGCAGCTTATCGTTCTTAGCGGGATCCCGGTCAGATACGCAGTATTTT. It is translated as CASSLSFLAGSRSDTQYF.

The V gene is TRBV30, the J gene TRBJ1-2; a weak D match, TRBD1 (6 bases). The CDR3 sequence is 17 residues long. The V gene's germline CDR1 is GTSNPN and CDR2 SVGIG (reference sequence). Trimming took off 3 bases at V and 0 bases at J, with 20 bases between the two ends. The CDR3 nucleotides are TGTGCCTGGAGCTTAAAGGGCCAGGGGAGACCTAACTATGGCTACACCTTC. Protein sequence: CAWSLKGQGRPNYGYTF.

The rearrangement links TRBV28 to TRBJ2-3; TRBD2 agrees at 7 bases. Germline V gene data show CDR1 as MDHEN and CDR2 as SYDVKM. V gave up 3 bases and J gave up 2 bases; unmatched junction bases: 5. CDR3 size: 15 residues. The CDR3 sequence is CASSLAGEVTDTQYF. DNA of the CDR3: TGTGCCAGCAGTTTGGCGGGGGAAGTCACAGATACGCAGTATTTT.

The gene calls are TRBV7-8 and TRBJ2-5, with D tentatively TRBD2 (5 bases). CDR1 and CDR2 from the germline V gene are SGHVS and FQNEAQ. CDR3 length equals 12 residues. With 5 bases removed from V and 9 bases from J, the gap between germline ends came to 13 bases. CDR3 coding DNA: TGTGCCAGCAGCCCCTCCATGAGGGCCCAGTACTTC. Encoded protein: CASSPSMRAQYF.

This clone was seen only a few times. V is TRBV13 and J is TRBJ2-7, with 7 positions matching TRBD2. V shed 5 bases, J shed 1 base, and the junction held 8 bases outside the gene matches. The CDR3 runs to 15 residues. Per germline, CDR1 PRHDT and CDR2 FYEKMQ (reference sequence). This chain's CDR3 is CASSRLGEGSYEQYF. In nucleotides, the CDR3 is TGTGCCAGCAGCCGCTTAGGGGAGGGGTCCTACGAGCAGTACTTC.

The chain recombines TRBV7-2 with TRBJ2-5, with 10 positions matching TRBD1. The CDR3 sequence is 15 residues long. The junction had 6 bases not matched to a gene; V was cut back by 3 bases and J by 5 bases. The V gene's germline CDR1 is SGHTA and CDR2 FQGNSA. CDR3 coding DNA: TGTGCCAGCAGCTTGAGGGGGACAGGGGTGGAGACCCAGTACTTC. Translation: CASSLRGTGVETQYF.

This sequence joins TRBV7-9 and TRBJ2-1; D unresolved. The germline V gene encodes CDR1 SEHNR and CDR2 FQNEAQ (reference sequence). The CDR3 is 15 residues long. Trimming took 4 bases from V and 0 from J, leaving 10 bases between them. This CDR3 reads CASSSFRSSYNEQFF. In nucleotides, the CDR3 is TGTGCCAGCAGCTCATTCCGAAGCTCCTACAATGAGCAGTTCTTC.

This clone was seen once. CDR3 amino acids: CASSEALDGGEKLFF. CDR3 bases: TGTGCCAGCAGTGAAGCCCTAGACGGAGGAGAAAAACTGTTTTTT. V and J are TRBV6-1 and TRBJ1-4; D remains ambiguous. Germline values: CDR1 MNHNS, CDR2 SASEGT. The CDR3 sequence is 15 residues long. Trimming shortened V by 0 bases and J by 8 bases, and 13 bases separated the two germline ends.

The DNA for the CDR3 is TGTGCCTGGACTAGCGGGATTAGGAATGAGCAGTTCTTC. It specifies CAWTSGIRNEQFF. The chain employs TRBV30 and TRBJ2-1; 9 bases line up with TRBD2. The germline V gene encodes CDR1 GTSNPN and CDR2 SVGIG (reference sequence). V was clipped by 4 bases and J by 7 bases; unmatched bases: 5. The CDR3 contains 13 residues.

A word on this clone: This sample includes further DNA sequences coding for the same CDR3. The rearrangement joins TRBV4-3 to TRBJ2-1; weak D call: TRBD2 (6 bases). Trimming stripped 0 bases from V and 0 bases from J, with 9 bases between. This CDR3 comprises 16 residues. Germline assignment: CDR1 LGHNA and CDR2 YSLEER. The CDR3 sequence is CASSQDPAGSYNEQFF. In DNA, the CDR3 is TGCGCCAGCAGCCAAGACCCAGCGGGCTCCTACAATGAGCAGTTCTTC.

On this clone itself: One junction end does not reproduce the germline sequence, and a read error may be involved. The rearrangement uses TRBV7-9 and TRBJ2-1; 7 bases align to TRBD1. From germline, CDR1 is SEHNR and CDR2 FQNEAQ (reference sequence). CDR3 length: 14 residues. The CDR3 protein is CASSAGTAKGGEVF. The DNA for the CDR3 is TGTGCCAGCAGCGCCGGGACAGCCAAAGGGGGTGAGGTCTTC.

As DNA, the CDR3 is TGTGCCAGCAGCTTTATAGCGGGTCGCTCCTACAATGAGCAGTTCTTC. Amino acids: CASSFIAGRSYNEQFF. The V gene is TRBV7-2, the J gene TRBJ2-1; 7 bases fit TRBD2. CDR1 and CDR2 from the germline V gene are SGHTA and FQGNSA. V lost 3 bases and J lost 0; bases outside the gene matches: 5. CDR3 size: 16 residues.

The V and J genes are TRBV9 and TRBJ2-7; 7 nucleotides agree with TRBD1. The germline V gene encodes CDR1 SGDLS and CDR2 YYNGEE. The CDR3 has 14 residues. V lost 3 bases to trimming and J lost 0 bases; unmatched junction nucleotides: 3. CDR3 region: CASSAPGGSYEQYF. The CDR3 region has the DNA TGTGCCAGCAGCGCCCCAGGGGGCTCCTACGAGCAGTACTTC.

This clone appeared a few times. The chain carries TRBV7-9 and TRBJ1-6, with 7 bases matching TRBD1. CDR3 size: 13 residues. Germline V lookup: CDR1 SEHNR, CDR2 FQNEAQ (reference sequence). Trimming at V came to 3 bases and at J to 10 bases, leaving 3 bases not matched to a gene. CDR3 in amino acids: CASSLQGGSPLHF. As DNA, the CDR3 is TGTGCCAGCAGCTTGCAGGGGGGGTCACCCCTCCACTTT.

This chain uses TRBV6-5 with TRBJ2-3; D gene ambiguous. Trimming removed 0 bases at V and 5 bases at J, with 12 bases between. The CDR3 length is 15 residues. CDR1 and CDR2 from the germline V gene are MNHEY and SVGAGI. DNA for the CDR3: TGTGCCAGCAGTTACTCGATCGGCGTGGGAGATACGCAGTATTTT. Protein: CASSYSIGVGDTQYF.

The CDR3, as DNA: TGTGCCAGCAGTTTCGCAGGGGCATACGAGCAGTACTTC. Translated: CASSFAGAYEQYF. This sequence joins TRBV28 and TRBJ2-7; D possibly corresponds to TRBD1 (6 bases). This CDR3 is 13 amino acids long. Trimming left V 3 bases short and J 4 bases short, with 10 bases between. Germline V lookup: CDR1 MDHEN, CDR2 SYDVKM.

This clone was observed a few times. This chain links TRBV6-4 with TRBJ2-3; TRBD2 matches 11 bases. Germline values: CDR1 MRHNA, CDR2 SNTAGT. This CDR3 has 17 amino acids. V trimming: 3 bases; J trimming: 3 bases; junction bases outside the gene matches: 8. This CDR3 reads CASSEGFSGGATDTQYF. The CDR3 coding sequence is TGTGCCAGCAGTGAAGGTTTTAGCGGGGGGGCGACAGATACGCAGTATTTT.

The chain couples TRBV11-1 to TRBJ2-3; 12 positions agree with TRBD2. After removal of 5 bases from V and 1 base from J, the junction contained 7 bases not matched to a gene. The germline V gene has CDR1 SGHAT and CDR2 FQDESV (reference sequence). The CDR3 is made up of 17 amino acids. The CDR3 here is CASSPSGGALGTDTQYF. The CDR3 DNA follows: TGTGCCAGCAGCCCTAGCGGGGGGGCCCTCGGCACAGATACGCAGTATTTT. Full variable domain (outside the CDR3, taken from reference TRBV11-1 and TRBJ2-3): EAEVAQSPRYKITEKSQAVAFWCDPISGHATLYWYRQILGQGPELLVQFQDESVVDDSQLPKDRFSAERLKGVDSTLKIQPAELGDSAMYLCASSPSGGALGTDTQYFGPGTRLTVL.

This chain joins TRBV5-4 and TRBJ1-2; TRBD1 agrees at 8 bases. Trimming at V came to 6 bases and at J to 0 bases, leaving 7 bases not matched to a gene. Germline assignment: CDR1 SGHNT and CDR2 YYREEE (reference sequence). This CDR3 comprises 15 residues. The chain's CDR3 is CASMRQGSSNYGYTF. The CDR3 DNA reads TGTGCCAGCATGAGACAGGGGTCTTCTAACTATGGCTACACCTTC.

The chain carries TRBV6-1 and TRBJ2-7; TRBD1 aligns across 7 bases. CDR1 is MNHNS, CDR2 SASEGT, per germline. The ends lost 1 base at V and 3 bases at J; junction bases unmatched: 6. CDR3 length: 15 residues. The DNA for the CDR3 is TGTGCCAGCAGTGAAGGGTGGGGACAGAGCTACGAGCAGTACTTC. It is translated as CASSEGWGQSYEQYF.

The chain employs TRBV28 and TRBJ2-3; TRBD2 matches at 12 bases. J lost 2 bases, V lost 4 bases, and 13 bases had no gene match. The CDR3 sequence is 19 residues long. Germline V gene lookup returns CDR1 MDHEN and CDR2 SYDVKM. The CDR3 loop reads CASSSLVLAGGSATDTQYF. CDR3 sequence (DNA): TGTGCCAGCAGTTCCCTGGTCCTAGCGGGGGGGTCCGCCACAGATACGCAGTATTTT.

V is TRBV6-5 and J is TRBJ1-1, with D unresolved. The V end lost 2 bases, the J end lost 1 base, and 5 bases lay between the germline ends. This CDR3 comprises 13 residues. The germline gives CDR1 MNHEY, CDR2 SVGAGI. CDR3 sequence reads: CASSYIRNTEAFF. In DNA, the CDR3 is TGTGCCAGCAGTTACATTCGGAACACTGAAGCTTTCTTT.

This sequence joins TRBV4-1 and TRBJ2-5; no reliable D call. Per germline, CDR1 MGHRA and CDR2 YSYEKL. The CDR3 consists of 13 residues. V lost 1 base to trimming and J lost 3 bases, with 6 bases between them. The CDR3 is CASSQGREETQYF. The DNA of the CDR3 is TGCGCCAGCAGCCAAGGACGGGAAGAGACCCAGTACTTC.

This clone was picked up one time. In DNA, the CDR3 is TGTGCCAGCAGCCCCGGACGGCCGGCCTACGAGCAGTACTTC. Protein product: CASSPGRPAYEQYF. The V call is TRBV11-2, the J call TRBJ2-7; D is unclear. Germline CDR1 and CDR2: SGHAT and FQNNGV. This CDR3 is 14 amino acids long. V was clipped by 5 bases and J by 2 bases, with 13 bases between them.

The chain has TRBV30 and TRBJ1-2; D might be TRBD1 (6 bases). CDR1 is GTSNPN and CDR2 is SVGIG in the germline V gene (reference sequence). Trimming pared 1 base from V and 10 bases from J, leaving 16 bases between. The CDR3 is 13 amino acids. The CDR3 region is CAWSASTGIAYTF. CDR3 DNA sequence: TGTGCCTGGAGTGCATCAACAGGGATCGCCTACACCTTC.